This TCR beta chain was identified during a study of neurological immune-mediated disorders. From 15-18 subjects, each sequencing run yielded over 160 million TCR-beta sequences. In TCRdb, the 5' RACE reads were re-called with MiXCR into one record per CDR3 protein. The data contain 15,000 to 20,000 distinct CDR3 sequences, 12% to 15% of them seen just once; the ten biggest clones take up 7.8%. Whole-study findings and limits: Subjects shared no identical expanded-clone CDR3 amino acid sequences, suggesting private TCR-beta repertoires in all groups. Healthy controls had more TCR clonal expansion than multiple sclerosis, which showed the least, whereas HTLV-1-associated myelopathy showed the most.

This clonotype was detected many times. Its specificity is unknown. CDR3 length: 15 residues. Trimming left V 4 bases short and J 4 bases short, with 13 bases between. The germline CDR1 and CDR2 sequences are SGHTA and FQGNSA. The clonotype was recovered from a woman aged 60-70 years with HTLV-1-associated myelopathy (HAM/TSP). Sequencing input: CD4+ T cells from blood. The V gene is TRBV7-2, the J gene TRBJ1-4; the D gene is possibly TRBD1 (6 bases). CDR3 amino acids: CASSSIRGVNEKLFF. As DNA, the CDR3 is TGTGCCAGCAGCTCTATCAGGGGCGTTAATGAAAAACTGTTTTTT.